This TCR beta chain was obtained from a study of radiotherapy plus CTLA-4 blockade in lung cancer. As for the study in general: Overall, around 19% of patients showed an objective response, while 25% to 35% attained disease control. Overall study findings and caveats: Tumor-derived TCR clones expanded in blood after radiotherapy plus ipilimumab.

CDR1 SGHTA and CDR2 FQGTGA come from the germline V gene. The J segment lost 0 bases and the V segment lost 0 bases, leaving 8 bases of the junction unmatched. This CDR3 is 18 amino acids long. Lung cancer patients with chemo-refractory metastatic non-small-cell disease were given focal radiation plus CTLA-4 blockade with ipilimumab. Sequencing was performed with immunoSEQ multiplex PCR; in TCRdb, only in-frame clones are kept and a portion is missing. The sample lists 90,000 to 100,000 clones, 65% to 80% seen once, with roughly 2.8% in the top ten. Comments on this clone: Its specificity is not known.

This material consisted of peripheral blood, taken from a patient treated with radiotherapy plus ipilimumab. The clonotype originates from a human donor with non-small cell lung cancer who had a partial response to radiotherapy plus ipilimumab. Some clones in this sample may be carry-over from other donors' samples. The chain employs TRBV7-3 and TRBJ2-3, with 8 bases matching TRBD2. For the CDR3, the DNA is TGTGCCAGCAGCTTAACAGCCAGCGGGGGATCTAGCACAGATACGCAGTATTTT. This codes for CASSLTASGGSSTDTQYF.